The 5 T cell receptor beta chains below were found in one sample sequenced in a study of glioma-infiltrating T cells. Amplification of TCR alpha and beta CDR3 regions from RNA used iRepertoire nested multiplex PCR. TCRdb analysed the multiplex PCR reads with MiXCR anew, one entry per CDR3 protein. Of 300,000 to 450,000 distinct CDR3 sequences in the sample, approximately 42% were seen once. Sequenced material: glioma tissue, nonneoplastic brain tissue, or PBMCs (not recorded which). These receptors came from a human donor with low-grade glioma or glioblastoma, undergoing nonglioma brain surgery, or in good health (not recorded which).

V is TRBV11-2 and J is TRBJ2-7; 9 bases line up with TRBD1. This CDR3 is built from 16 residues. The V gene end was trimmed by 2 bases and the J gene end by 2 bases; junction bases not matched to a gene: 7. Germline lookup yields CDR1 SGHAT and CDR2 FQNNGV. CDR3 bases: TGTGCCAGCAGCTTATTGTCCGGGACAGGGACCTACGAGCAGTACTTC. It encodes CASSLLSGTGTYEQYF.

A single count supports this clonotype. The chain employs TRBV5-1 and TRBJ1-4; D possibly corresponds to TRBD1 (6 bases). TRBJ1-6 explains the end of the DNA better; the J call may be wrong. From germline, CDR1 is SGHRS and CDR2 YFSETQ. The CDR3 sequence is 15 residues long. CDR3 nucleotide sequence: TGCGCCAGCTCTTTTATGGACAGCCGAAATTCACCCCTCCACTTT. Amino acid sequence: CASSFMDSRNSPLHF.

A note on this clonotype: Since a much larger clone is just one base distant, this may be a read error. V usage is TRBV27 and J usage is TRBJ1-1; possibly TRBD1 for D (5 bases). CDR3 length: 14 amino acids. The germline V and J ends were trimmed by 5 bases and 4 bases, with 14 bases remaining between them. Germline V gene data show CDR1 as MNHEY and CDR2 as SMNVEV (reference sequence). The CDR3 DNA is TGTGCCAGCAGTACGATAGGGGCAAGCACTGAAGCTTTCTTT. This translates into CASSTIGASTEAFF.

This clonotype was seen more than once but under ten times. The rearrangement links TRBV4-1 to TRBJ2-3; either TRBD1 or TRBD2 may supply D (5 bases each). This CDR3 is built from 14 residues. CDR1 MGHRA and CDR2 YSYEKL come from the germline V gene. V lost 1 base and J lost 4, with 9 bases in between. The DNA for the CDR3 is TGCGCCAGCAGCCAAGCGAGAGGGGCAGATACGCAGTATTTT. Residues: CASSQARGADTQYF.

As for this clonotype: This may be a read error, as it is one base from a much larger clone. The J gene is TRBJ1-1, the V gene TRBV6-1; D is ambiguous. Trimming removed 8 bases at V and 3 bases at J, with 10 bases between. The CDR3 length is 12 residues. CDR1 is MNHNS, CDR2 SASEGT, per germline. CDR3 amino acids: CASSNMYTEAFF. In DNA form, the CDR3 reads TGTGCCAGCTCAAACATGTACACTGAAGCTTTCTTT.